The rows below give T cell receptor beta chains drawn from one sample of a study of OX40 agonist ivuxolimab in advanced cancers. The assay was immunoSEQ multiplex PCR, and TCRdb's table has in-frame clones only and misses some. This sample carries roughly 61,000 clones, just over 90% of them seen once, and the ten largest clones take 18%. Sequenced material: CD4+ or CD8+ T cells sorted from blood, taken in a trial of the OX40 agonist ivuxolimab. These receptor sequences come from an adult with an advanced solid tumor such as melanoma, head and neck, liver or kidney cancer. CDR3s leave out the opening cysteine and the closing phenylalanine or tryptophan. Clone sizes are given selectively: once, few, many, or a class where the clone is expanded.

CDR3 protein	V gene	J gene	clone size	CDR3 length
ASSQDQVNAGGEQF	TRBV4-1	TRBJ2-1	-	14
ASGTHGNQPQH	TRBV2	TRBJ1-5	-	11
AWSVRAGGYGYT	TRBV30	TRBJ1-2	-	12
ASSSTGYKWVDEQY	TRBV7-9	TRBJ2-7	once	14
ATSRPLQGNYGYT	TRBV15	TRBJ1-2	-	13
ASSPRGFGETQY	TRBV7-9	TRBJ2-5	-	12
ASSLVGNTEAF	TRBV7-6	TRBJ1-1	-	11
ATGGTSGSYEQY	TRBV19	TRBJ2-7	-	12
ASSQDHAGDGVYEQY	TRBV4-1	-	-	15
ASSLTSGVDTQY	TRBV11-2	TRBJ2-3	-	12
ASSSYYEQY	TRBV7-9	TRBJ2-7	-	9
ASGTTWTGGLEEETQY	TRBV12-5	TRBJ2-5	-	16
ASSFGGTNTEAF	TRBV5-1	TRBJ1-1	-	12
ASRPVGTGGTEAF	TRBV6-5	TRBJ1-1	-	13
ASSPPFGQPGQALQH	TRBV18	TRBJ1-5	-	15
ASGLYQETQY	TRBV6-1	TRBJ2-5	-	10
ASSSGLNEKLF	TRBV7-9	TRBJ1-4	-	11
ASSYDGQLTEAF	TRBV19	TRBJ1-1	-	12
ASSVGQNTEAF	TRBV11-2	TRBJ1-1	-	11
ASSLVAGTPYEQY	TRBV5-4	TRBJ2-7	-	13
ASSGEDDYGYT	TRBV6-5	TRBJ1-2	-	11
AWSLTGGIADTQY	TRBV30	TRBJ2-3	-	13
SAVGGNNYGYT	TRBV29-1	TRBJ1-2	-	11
ASSSDNDNTQY	TRBV11-2	TRBJ2-3	-	11
SVVPEYSYGYT	TRBV29-1	TRBJ1-2	-	11
ASSQTPLSGGAVDTGELF	TRBV23-1	TRBJ2-2	-	18
ASSEVAGSYEQY	TRBV6-1	TRBJ2-7	-	12
ASSLLEGANYEQY	TRBV5-4	TRBJ2-7	-	13
ASSPGSFSGQGAGQPQH	TRBV18	TRBJ1-5	once	17
ASSLEVQAGYEQY	TRBV13	TRBJ2-7	-	13
ASSLASGGEETQY	TRBV5-4	TRBJ2-5	-	13
ASSAGTASSYEQY	TRBV2	TRBJ2-7	-	13
ASSDSIYGYT	TRBV5-1	TRBJ1-2	-	10
ASSKGTAYEQY	TRBV6-5	TRBJ2-7	-	11
ASSLRSGSQETQY	TRBV11-2	TRBJ2-5	once	13
ASSPPMNTEAF	TRBV13	TRBJ1-1	-	11
ASSLRLGDILLNEAF	TRBV7-2	TRBJ1-1	-	15
ASSSEGGTTEAF	TRBV7-9	TRBJ1-1	-	12
ASSPLGNQETQY	TRBV27	TRBJ2-5	-	12
AWSDKGVNQPQH	TRBV30	TRBJ1-5	-	12
ASSFLSGDPSNQPQH	TRBV7-2	TRBJ1-5	-	15
ASSLLGSEQY	TRBV5-8	TRBJ2-7	once	10
ASSLGTSNQPQH	TRBV5-1	TRBJ1-5	-	12
ASSLVQAGGRDTQY	TRBV7-6	TRBJ2-3	once	14
ASSDPTDRNTEAF	TRBV2	TRBJ1-1	-	13
ASQDSSSYEQY	TRBV5-1	TRBJ2-7	-	11
SVESRSYEQY	TRBV29-1	TRBJ2-7	-	10
ASSYSSGGSYNEQF	TRBV6-5	TRBJ2-1	-	14
ASSLNREITGNTIY	TRBV11-2	TRBJ1-3	-	14
ASWEGLYEQY	TRBV2	TRBJ2-7	-	10
ASSYGGQDTQY	TRBV6-5	TRBJ2-3	-	11
SVTGGTSGKYEQY	TRBV29-1	TRBJ2-7	-	13
ASSSGLSYNEQF	TRBV5-6	TRBJ2-1	-	12
ASSLSGGPLETQY	TRBV7-2	TRBJ2-5	-	13
ASSIELFTEAF	TRBV9	TRBJ1-1	-	11
ASRDLDSNNEQF	TRBV28	TRBJ2-1	-	12
ASSVVVTANTGELF	TRBV9	TRBJ2-2	-	14